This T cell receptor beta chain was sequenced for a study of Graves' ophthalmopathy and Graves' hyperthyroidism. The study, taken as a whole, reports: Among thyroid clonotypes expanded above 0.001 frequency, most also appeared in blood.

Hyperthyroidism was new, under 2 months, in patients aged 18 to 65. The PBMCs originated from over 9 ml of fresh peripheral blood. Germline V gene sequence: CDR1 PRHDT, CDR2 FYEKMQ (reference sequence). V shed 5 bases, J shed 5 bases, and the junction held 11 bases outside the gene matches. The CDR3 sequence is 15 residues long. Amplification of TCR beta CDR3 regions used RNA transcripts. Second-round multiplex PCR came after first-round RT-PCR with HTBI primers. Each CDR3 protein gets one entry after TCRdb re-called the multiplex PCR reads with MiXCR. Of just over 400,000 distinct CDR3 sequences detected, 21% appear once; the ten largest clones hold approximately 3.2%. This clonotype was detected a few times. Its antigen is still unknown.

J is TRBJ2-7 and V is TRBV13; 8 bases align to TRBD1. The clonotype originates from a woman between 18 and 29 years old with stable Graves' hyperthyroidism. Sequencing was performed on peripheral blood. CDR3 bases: TGTGCCAGCAGCGGTCAGGGGGCGCGTTACCACGAGCAGTACTTC. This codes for CASSGQGARYHEQYF. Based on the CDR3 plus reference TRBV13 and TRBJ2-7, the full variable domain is AAGVIQSPRHLIKEKRETATLKCYPIPRHDTVYWYQQGPGQDPQFLISFYEKMQSDKGSIPDRFSAQQFSDYHSELNMSSLELGDSALYFCASSGQGARYHEQYFGPGTRLTVT.